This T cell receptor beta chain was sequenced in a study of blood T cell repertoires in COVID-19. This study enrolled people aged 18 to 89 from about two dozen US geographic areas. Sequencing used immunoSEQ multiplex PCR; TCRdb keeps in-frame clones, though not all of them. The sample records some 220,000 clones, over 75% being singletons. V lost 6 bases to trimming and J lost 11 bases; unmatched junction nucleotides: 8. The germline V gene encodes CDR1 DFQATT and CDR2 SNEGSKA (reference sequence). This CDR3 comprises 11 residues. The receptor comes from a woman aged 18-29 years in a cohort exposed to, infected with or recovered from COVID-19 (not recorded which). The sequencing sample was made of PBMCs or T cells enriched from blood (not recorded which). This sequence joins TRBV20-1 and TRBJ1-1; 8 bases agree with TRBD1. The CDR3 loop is CSARQGFEAFF. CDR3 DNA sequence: TGCAGTGCGAGACAGGGGTTTGAGGCTTTCTTT.